Listed below are T cell receptor beta chains from one sample, sequenced in a study of blood T cell repertoires in COVID-19. Assay used: immunoSEQ multiplex PCR; TCRdb lists only in-frame clones, some missing. The sample records around 430,000 clones, 80% to 90% being singletons. The source material was PBMCs or T cells enriched from blood (not recorded which). These TCRs come from a woman in her 50s who had recovered from COVID-19. CDR3s include the opening cysteine and the closing phenylalanine or tryptophan. The D gene is left open where the match is weak.

v_call: TRBV6-5
cdr3_length: 16
j_call: TRBJ1-1
d_call: NA
cdr3_aa: CASSSWTDIMNTEAFF

v_call: TRBV5-1
cdr3_length: 15
j_call: TRBJ1-6
d_call: NA
cdr3_aa: CASSLVQGFNSPLHF

v_call: TRBV6-5
cdr3_length: 13
j_call: TRBJ1-2
d_call: TRBD1
cdr3_aa: CAIGGQGTVGYTF

v_call: TRBV6-5
cdr3_length: 15
j_call: TRBJ2-5
d_call: NA
cdr3_aa: CASSGGLLYRETQYF

v_call: TRBV7-2
cdr3_length: 14
j_call: TRBJ1-4
d_call: NA
cdr3_aa: CASSFTPRSGKLFF

v_call: TRBV5-1
cdr3_length: 13
j_call: TRBJ1-2
d_call: TRBD1
cdr3_aa: CASSFAGGTGYTF

v_call: TRBV5-1
cdr3_length: 14
j_call: TRBJ1-1
d_call: NA
cdr3_aa: CASSLYEKNTEAFF

v_call: TRBV10-3
cdr3_length: 13
j_call: TRBJ1-2
d_call: TRBD1
cdr3_aa: CAISETGTAGYTF

v_call: TRBV20-1
cdr3_length: 11
j_call: TRBJ1-3
d_call: NA
cdr3_aa: CSASDGNTIYF

v_call: TRBV6-5
cdr3_length: 15
j_call: TRBJ2-1
d_call: NA
cdr3_aa: CASNPGPSSYNEQFF

v_call: TRBV9
cdr3_length: 14
j_call: TRBJ2-2
d_call: NA
cdr3_aa: CASSVAWGGGELFF

v_call: TRBV7-9
cdr3_length: 15
j_call: TRBJ2-2
d_call: TRBD1
cdr3_aa: CASSQTGVNTGELFF

v_call: TRBV12-3/TRBV12-4
cdr3_length: 13
j_call: TRBJ1-6
d_call: NA
cdr3_aa: CASSFHKNSPLHF

v_call: TRBV7-2
cdr3_length: 15
j_call: TRBJ1-2
d_call: TRBD1
cdr3_aa: CASSFANRGPRGYTF

v_call: TRBV5-6
cdr3_length: 16
j_call: TRBJ1-5
d_call: TRBD1
cdr3_aa: CASSRGLGQPNQPQHF

v_call: TRBV19
cdr3_length: 15
j_call: TRBJ2-7
d_call: TRBD2
cdr3_aa: CASSTRLAGRSEQYF

v_call: TRBV29-1
cdr3_length: 14
j_call: TRBJ1-1
d_call: NA
cdr3_aa: CSVRTSGRGTEAFF